This TCR beta chain was obtained from a study of cytomegalovirus exposure and HLA in healthy donors. This clone is a singleton in its sample. Its matching antigen is unknown. The PCR employed 60 Vbeta primers together with 13 Jbeta primers. Profiled with immunoSEQ multiplex PCR; TCRdb holds only in-frame clones, not every one. The sample holds 100,000 to 120,000 clones, over 60% seen once. This CDR3 spans 11 amino acids. V lost 1 base and J 2 bases, leaving 3 bases between the germline ends. Germline values: CDR1 GTSNPN, CDR2 SVGIG (reference sequence). General study findings and limits: Later analysis demonstrated an association between a missense DCLRE1C variant and TCR beta V- and J-gene trimming. Most sequenced TCRs were rare (though some public TCRs occurred in many donors). Rates of TCR association differed by HLA locus in a later analysis, with DRB1 highest and HLA-C lowest.

The source is a woman in her 30s in good health and CMV-seronegative. The sample was PBMCs. The chain recombines TRBV30 with TRBJ2-7; D unclear. CDR3 DNA: TGTGCCTGGAGTGGGCCCTACGAGCAGTACTTC. Its translation is CAWSGPYEQYF.